Below are 27 T cell receptor beta chains sequenced from a single sample in a study of blood T cell repertoires in COVID-19. Method: immunoSEQ multiplex PCR; TCRdb's copy keeps in-frame clones and lacks some. This table has under 350,000 clones, roughly 90% appearing once. The sequencing sample was made of PBMCs or T cells enriched from blood (not recorded which). These TCRs come from a man aged 55 to 69 who had recovered from COVID-19.

In nucleotides, the CDR3 is TGTGCCAGCAGCTCCCAGGGGGCTTCTGGAAACACCATATATTTT. It encodes CASSSQGASGNTIYF. This rearrangement joins TRBV11-3 to TRBJ1-3; 8 bases match TRBD1. This CDR3 has 15 amino acids. V lost 4 bases and J lost 1; bases outside the gene matches: 3. Germline CDR1 is SGHNT and CDR2 is YENEEA.

The V and J genes are TRBV4-1 and TRBJ2-1; D is possibly TRBD2 (5 bases). The length of the CDR3 is 15 residues. The V gene's germline CDR1 is MGHRA and CDR2 YSYEKL. Deletions cut 0 bases from V and 4 bases from J, with 10 bases between. CDR3 DNA sequence: TGCGCCAGCAGCCAAGACAGGACTCGATACAATGAGCAGTTCTTC. Its protein product is CASSQDRTRYNEQFF.

V usage is TRBV4-1 and J usage is TRBJ2-5; tentatively, D is TRBD2 (5 bases). The CDR3 is made up of 16 amino acids. V was trimmed by 5 bases and J by 1 base, leaving 17 bases between them. Germline V gives CDR1 MGHRA, CDR2 YSYEKL. Here the CDR3 DNA reads TGCGCCAGCAGCTCAAGTCGGGGTTTCAGCCAAGAGACCCAGTACTTC. Protein sequence: CASSSSRGFSQETQYF.

This chain links TRBV27 with TRBJ2-3; 7 positions match TRBD2. J lost 0 bases, V lost 6 bases, and 12 bases had no gene match. This CDR3 spans 17 amino acids. Germline V gene sequence: CDR1 MNHEY, CDR2 SMNVEV (reference sequence). CDR3 region: CASREGVLAASTDTQYF. CDR3 DNA: TGTGCCAGCAGGGAAGGGGTGCTAGCGGCTAGCACAGATACGCAGTATTTT.

The chain joins TRBV7-2 to TRBJ2-6, with 8 bases aligning to TRBD1. In germline, CDR1 is SGHTA, CDR2 FQGNSA. Losses at the gene ends were 5 bases for V and 0 bases for J; bases not matched to a gene: 6. This CDR3 spans 17 amino acids. Here the CDR3 reads CASSIRQGYSGANVLTF. The CDR3 DNA reads as TGTGCCAGCAGCATAAGACAGGGGTACTCTGGGGCCAACGTCCTGACTTTC. Full variable domain (missing parts from reference TRBV7-2 and TRBJ2-6): GAGVSQSPSNKVTEKGKDVELRCDPISGHTALYWYRQSLGQGLEFLIYFQGNSAPDKSGLPSDRFSAERTGGSVSTLTIQRTQQEDSAVYLCASSIRQGYSGANVLTFGAGSRLTVL.

The chain links TRBV7-2 to TRBJ2-7, with 11 bases fitting TRBD1. The CDR3 is 16 amino acids. The germline V gene has CDR1 SGHTA and CDR2 FQGNSA. The J segment lost 2 bases and the V segment lost 2 bases, leaving 5 bases of the junction unmatched. The CDR3 DNA reads TGTGCCAGCAGCTTAAACCGGGACAGGGGGGCCTACGAGCAGTACTTC. Translated, it gives CASSLNRDRGAYEQYF.

The chain carries TRBV6-5 and TRBJ2-7; TRBD2 agrees at 10 bases. Trimming took 4 bases from V and 9 from J; bases not matched to a gene: 9. This CDR3 comprises 14 residues. Germline V gene data show CDR1 as MNHEY and CDR2 as SVGAGI. The chain's CDR3 is CASSLKREGPGQYF. As DNA, the CDR3 is TGTGCCAGCAGTTTAAAGCGGGAGGGTCCTGGGCAGTACTTC.

The chain joins TRBV3-1 (or the pseudogene TRBV3-2) to TRBJ1-6; TRBD1 agrees at 7 bases. The CDR3 has 15 amino acids. The junction had 3 bases not matched to a gene; V was cut back by 1 base and J by 6 bases. Per germline, CDR1 LGHDT and CDR2 YNNKEL (reference sequence). The CDR3 loop reads CASSQVRQGNSPLHF. CDR3 bases: TGTGCCAGCAGCCAAGTGCGACAGGGTAATTCACCCCTCCACTTT.

This rearrangement joins TRBV3-1 (or the pseudogene TRBV3-2) to TRBJ1-2; D remains ambiguous. Germline CDR1 and CDR2: LGHDT and YNNKEL (reference sequence). V was shortened by 2 bases and J by 6 bases, with 13 bases between the two germline ends. This CDR3 has 14 residues. The CDR3: CASSQHSPTNGYTF. CDR3 coding DNA: TGTGCCAGCAGCCAACACAGCCCTACAAATGGCTACACCTTC.

The chain joins TRBV21-1 to TRBJ2-1; TRBD2, the D gene given by the table, was not confirmed from the DNA. TRBV21-1 is tagged as a pseudogene. This CDR3 region has 17 residues. The CDR3 here is CASSKGPSGGSYNEQFF. CDR3 DNA sequence: TGTGCCAGCAGCAAAGGCCCTAGCGGGGGGTCCTACAATGAGCAGTTCTTC.

The chain joins TRBV5-1 to TRBJ1-1; D is unresolved. Germline CDR1 reads SGHRS; CDR2 reads YFSETQ. V shed 6 bases and J shed 0 bases, with 15 bases lying between them. The CDR3 has 15 amino acids. The CDR3 sequence: CASTSSGRMNTEAFF. In DNA form, the CDR3 reads TGCGCCAGCACGAGCAGCGGGCGGATGAACACTGAAGCTTTCTTT.

The CDR3 nucleotides are TGTGCCAGCAGCTTATGGGGAGCGAACACCGGGGAGCTGTTTTTT. This encodes CASSLWGANTGELFF. The chain carries TRBV7-2 and TRBJ2-2; possible D gene TRBD2, 5 bases. This CDR3 comprises 15 residues. Germline CDR1 reads SGHTA; CDR2 reads FQGNSA. Trimming removed 2 bases at V and 0 bases at J, with 7 bases between.

The gene calls are TRBV12-3 or TRBV12-4 and TRBJ1-1; 7 nucleotides line up with TRBD1. V dropped 7 bases and J dropped 4; count of bases not matched to a gene: 6. CDR3 length: 13 amino acids. Here the CDR3 reads CASKWDSSTEAFF. CDR3 in DNA: TGTGCCAGCAAGTGGGACAGCTCCACTGAAGCTTTCTTT.

This clone was found a few times. The chain uses TRBV18 and TRBJ2-1; 12 bases map to TRBD2. The V and J ends lost 0 bases and 7 bases, in that order; junction bases with no gene match: 4. Looked up from germline, CDR1 is KGHSH and CDR2 is LQKENI. The CDR3 runs 16 residues. CDR3 nucleotide sequence: TGTGCCAGCTCACCACCGGGGCTAGCGGGGGGGAATGAGCAGTTCTTC. As protein: CASSPPGLAGGNEQFF.

The rearrangement links TRBV5-4 to TRBJ2-7; D possibly corresponds to TRBD2 (6 bases). Germline-derived CDR1 and CDR2 are SGHNT and YYREEE (reference sequence). The CDR3 runs to 13 residues. The V and J ends lost 5 bases and 5 bases respectively, with 14 bases between them. The CDR3 loop reads CASRPSSGDEQYF. In DNA form, the CDR3 reads TGTGCCAGCAGACCGAGTTCGGGGGACGAGCAGTACTTC.

The V gene is TRBV11-2, the J gene TRBJ2-4, with 10 positions matching TRBD1. Per germline, CDR1 SGHAT and CDR2 FQNNGV. CDR3 length: 15 residues. Losses at the gene ends were 4 bases for V and 9 bases for J; bases not matched to a gene: 9. The CDR3 region has the DNA TGTGCCAGCAGCTACACGACAGGGGGCTATGGCATTCAGTACTTC. Translating it yields CASSYTTGGYGIQYF.

The chain carries TRBV7-9 and TRBJ1-6; D is uncertain. The CDR3 consists of 12 residues. The V end was cut by 8 bases, the J end by 9 bases, with 11 bases between. The germline V gene has CDR1 SEHNR and CDR2 FQNEAQ (reference sequence). CDR3: CASQVLGSPLHF. The CDR3, as DNA: TGTGCCAGCCAGGTTTTAGGTTCACCCCTCCACTTT.

The J gene is TRBJ1-6, the V gene TRBV2; possibly TRBD1 for D (6 bases). Between the trimmed V and J ends, which lost 8 bases and 9 bases, there was a span of 17 bases. The CDR3 is 14 amino acids. Germline V lookup: CDR1 SNHLY, CDR2 FYNNEI. CDR3 in DNA: TGTGCCAGCCTTCGGGACACCGGTCGTTCACCCCTCCACTTT. Protein: CASLRDTGRSPLHF.

This chain joins TRBV13 and TRBJ1-1; 8 positions match TRBD1. This CDR3 is built from 15 residues. Germline trimming cut 5 bases from V and 5 bases from J; bases unmatched to any gene: 10. Germline CDR1 and CDR2: PRHDT and FYEKMQ (reference sequence). The CDR3 here is CASSPRDRGGTEAFF. CDR3 nucleotides: TGTGCCAGCAGCCCAAGAGACAGGGGTGGGACTGAAGCTTTCTTT.

The V and J genes are TRBV5-1 and TRBJ2-2, with TRBD1 matching over 8 bases. V dropped 3 bases and J dropped 2; count of bases not matched to a gene: 6. There are 16 residues in the CDR3. In germline, CDR1 is SGHRS, CDR2 YFSETQ. The CDR3 region has the DNA TGCGCCAGCAGCTCCGGGGACAGGTCTAACACCGGGGAGCTGTTTTTT. Its protein product is CASSSGDRSNTGELFF. The full variable domain, rest sourced from reference TRBV5-1 and TRBJ2-2, is KAGVTQTPRYLIKTRGQQVTLSCSPISGHRSVSWYQQTPGQGLQFLFEYFSETQRNKGNFPGRFSGRQFSNSRSEMNVSTLELGDSALYLCASSSGDRSNTGELFFGEGSRLTVL.

This rearrangement joins TRBV14 to TRBJ2-2; 7 bases map to TRBD2. V dropped 4 bases and J dropped 3; count of bases not matched to a gene: 11. The CDR3 is made up of 17 amino acids. The germline gives CDR1 SGHDN, CDR2 FVKESK. The CDR3 here is CASSRTRLALYTGELFF. In DNA, the CDR3 is TGTGCCAGCAGCCGGACCCGACTAGCCTTGTACACCGGGGAGCTGTTTTTT.

On this clone itself: Other DNA sequences in the sample encode the same CDR3. The chain joins TRBV13 to TRBJ2-2, with 7 positions matching TRBD2. With V trimmed by 5 bases and J by 2 bases, 11 bases remained unmatched. Germline CDR1 PRHDT, CDR2 FYEKMQ (reference sequence). This CDR3 region has 17 residues. DNA of the CDR3: TGTGCCAGCAGCGGGGGTCAGGGCGGGGGAAACACCGGGGAGCTGTTTTTT. Encoded protein: CASSGGQGGGNTGELFF.

The CDR3 reads CASSLLGVQGDQYF. DNA for the CDR3: TGTGCCAGCAGCTTGTTGGGGGTCCAGGGGGACCAGTACTTC. The rearrangement links TRBV5-4 to TRBJ2-5; 7 positions match TRBD1. Germline lookup yields CDR1 SGHNT and CDR2 YYREEE (reference sequence). This CDR3 contains 14 residues. Trimming removed 1 base from V and 10 bases from J; junction bases left unmatched: 10.

This clone was found many times. The rearrangement joins TRBV5-4 to TRBJ2-5; the D gene is possibly TRBD1 (5 bases). The V gene's germline CDR1 is SGHNT and CDR2 YYREEE (reference sequence). V dropped 4 bases and J dropped 4 bases, with 14 bases sitting between them. CDR3 size: 14 residues. CDR3 amino acids: CASSDQGYGETQYF. In nucleotides, the CDR3 is TGTGCCAGCAGCGATCAGGGTTATGGAGAGACCCAGTACTTC.

The chain recombines TRBV2 with TRBJ1-1; 9 nucleotides align to TRBD1. The CDR3 length is 16 residues. Looked up from germline, CDR1 is SNHLY and CDR2 is FYNNEI. Trimming took 6 bases from V and 3 from J; bases not matched to a gene: 11. This CDR3 reads CASRVDRGKGDTEAFF. CDR3 DNA sequence: TGTGCCAGCAGGGTGGACAGGGGCAAGGGGGACACTGAAGCTTTCTTT.

The genes are TRBV5-1 and TRBJ1-1, with D perhaps matching TRBD1 (5 bases). CDR3 length: 13 residues. Trimming removed 1 base at V and 9 bases at J, with 13 bases between. Germline-derived CDR1 and CDR2 are SGHRS and YFSETQ. The chain's CDR3 is CASSLWVQGKAFF. The CDR3 bases are TGCGCCAGCAGCTTGTGGGTCCAGGGTAAAGCTTTCTTT.

The genes are TRBV5-4 and TRBJ2-5; 7 nucleotides align to TRBD1. Trimming removed 4 bases from V and 7 bases from J; junction bases left unmatched: 10. The CDR3 covers 14 residues. The germline V gene has CDR1 SGHNT and CDR2 YYREEE (reference sequence). CDR3 residues: CASSLRQGSGTQYF. Written as DNA, the CDR3 is TGTGCCAGCAGCCTACGACAGGGCTCTGGGACCCAGTACTTC.